The TCR beta chain under discussion was sequenced for a study of human T cells and chemical hapten exposure (dated by TCRdb to about 2021). Concerning the study at large: For sensitization, 2% DPC in acetone was applied to a roughly 2 cm by roughly 2 cm area of upper inner arm skin. Throughout the study period of about 25 weeks, patients also received therapeutic DPC doses to the scalp every week. Patch testing was performed on the upper back with Finn chambers containing 0.01% DPC, and the patch tests were scored after 6 days according to International Contact Dermatitis Research Group standards. The patient cohort, mostly female, included alopecia areata with under or over 50% scalp involvement, alopecia totalis and alopecia universalis. Libraries were combined into a pool for sequencing, and differences in TCR yield between samples came mainly from small differences in library volumes within the pool. This study followed changes in the peripheral blood TCR repertoire in vivo during primary and secondary sensitization of alopecia patients to the hapten diphenylcyclopropenone (DPC). Blood samples were taken from patients before sensitization (week 0) and then at 2, 6 and about 24 weeks after DPC sensitization. For TCR sequencing, blood came from some 31 alopecia patients at anywhere from one to four time points (pre-sensitization, 2, 6 and 24 weeks). Results and caveats for the whole study, not just this receptor: The number of PT1 expanded TCRs positively correlated with patch test score, significant at thresholds 8, 16 and 32 but not 4. Compared with pre-sensitization or healthy control sets, expanded TCRs formed significantly more large CDR3 similarity clusters, which is consistent with antigen-driven responses. After repeated subsampling, the strength of the expansion versus patch-test correlation and the threshold at which it became significant changed. DPC sensitization did not change how many TCRs were above 1 in 1000 frequency, and no evidence was found of alterations in global repertoire structure. Because all patients had alopecia, a presumed autoimmune disease, the immune response of the patients might differ from that of healthy individuals.

Library creation used RACE. The sequencing machine was a NextSeq 500. During library preparation, unique molecular identifiers were attached to individual cDNA molecules so that TCRs could be counted quantitatively and reproducibly. For every blood RNA sample, sequencing covered both the TCR alpha and TCR beta chains. Per the authors' processing: Samples had a median of roughly 91,000 TCRs, with a range from about 23,224 to 700,000. V, J and CDR3 annotation of the TCR reads was performed with the Decombinator software suite. For PS versus PT1 abundance plots, all samples were subsampled to the same number of TCRs (28,000). TCRs were defined as expanded if absent before sensitization and observed at least eight times at the 2-week time point. TCRdb trimmed the raw reads at Q25, called clones with MiXCR and kept productive beta chains. Merged by CDR3 protein, the rows form single entries marked with the most common genes and DNA. TCRdb, rather than the study authors, made the V and J calls. The sample has approximately 350,000 distinct CDR3 sequences on record, 6% to 8.5% of them singletons. Approximately 8.9% of the sample is in the top ten clones.

The CDR3 numbers 12 residues from cysteine through phenylalanine. The retained sequence is limited to the CDR3, 36 bases, with the frame set at the first base. Sequences MDHEN (CDR1) and SYDVKM (CDR2) are obtained from the germline V gene. The trim is 8 bases for V and 4 bases for J, with a gap of 11 bases between the germline ends. This clonotype has more than one count but fewer than ten. Its antigen is unknown. Base qualities are not at hand, and no much larger clone is one base apart. The meaning of the sample's time point label: patch test 1, 2 weeks after DPC sensitization. The sample's treatment or condition label, in plain terms: therapeutic diphenylcyclopropenone sensitization with weekly scalp DPC. At every patch-test visit, the blood draw took place before the patch test was put on. To be eligible, patients had to be aged 18 to 70, diagnosed with alopecia and judged suitable for DPC therapy, while pregnant patients were excluded. Total RNA was isolated from unfractionated whole blood collected in Tempus Blood RNA tubes.

Recombination connected TRBV28 to TRBJ1-2; the D gene cannot be resolved reliably. This specimen consisted of whole blood, obtained in connection with sensitization to the hapten diphenylcyclopropenone (DPC). The clonotype originates from a woman younger than 30 with alopecia areata. Some clones in this sample may be carry-over from other donors' samples. The encoded CDR3 is CASYIVGYGYTF. The DNA sequence follows: TGTGCCAGCTACATAGTAGGCTATGGCTACACCTTC.